These 32 T cell receptor beta chains share one sample of origin, sequenced in a study of shared clonotypes between healthy human individuals. Profiled with immunoSEQ multiplex PCR; TCRdb holds only in-frame clones, not every one. The sample consists of 450,000 to 500,000 clones, more than 75% of them appearing once. Sequenced material: PBMCs. These receptors originate from a woman in her thirties or forties in good health. Some clones in this sample may be carry-over from other donors' samples.

The chain has TRBV7-8 and TRBJ2-3; a weak D match, TRBD2 (6 bases). V lost 3 bases and J 3 bases, leaving 13 bases between the germline ends. This CDR3 spans 15 amino acids. CDR1 SGHVS and CDR2 FQNEAQ come from the germline V gene. CDR3 loop: CASSFTGSGTDTQYF. The CDR3 region has the DNA TGTGCCAGCAGCTTTACCGGGAGTGGAACAGATACGCAGTATTTT.

In this sample, this clone turned up many times. V is TRBV2 and J is TRBJ1-2; a possible D gene is TRBD1 (6 bases). Trimming removed 10 bases from V and 6 bases from J, with 15 bases in between. This CDR3 comprises 12 residues. Per germline, CDR1 SNHLY and CDR2 FYNNEI. The CDR3 region has the DNA TGTGCCACACAAGGGGGATCGAATGGCTACACCTTC. Its translation: CATQGGSNGYTF.

J is TRBJ1-1 and V is TRBV2; D is undetermined. There are 14 residues in the CDR3. The ends were cut back, 8 bases at V and 3 bases at J, with 16 bases in the middle. The V gene's germline CDR1 is SNHLY and CDR2 FYNNEI. Here the CDR3 reads CASRTMGMYTEAFF. The CDR3 DNA follows: TGTGCCAGCCGGACTATGGGGATGTACACTGAAGCTTTCTTT. Full variable domain (missing parts from reference TRBV2 and TRBJ1-1): EPEVTQTPSHQVTQMGQEVILRCVPISNHLYFYWYRQILGQKVEFLVSFYNNEISEKSEIFDDQFSVERPDGSNFTLKIRSTKLEDSAMYFCASRTMGMYTEAFFGQGTRLTVV.

This chain links TRBV6-6 with TRBJ1-1; D possibly corresponds to TRBD1 (5 bases). CDR3 length: 13 residues. The V gene lost 8 bases and the J gene lost 1 base, with 11 bases spanning the gap. The V gene's germline CDR1 is MNHNY and CDR2 SVGAGI (reference sequence). Here the CDR3 reads CASGRQPNTEAFF. CDR3 DNA sequence: TGTGCCAGCGGGAGACAGCCGAACACTGAAGCTTTCTTT.

The rearrangement joins TRBV14 to TRBJ2-6; D possibly corresponds to TRBD1 (5 bases). Germline assignment: CDR1 SGHDN and CDR2 FVKESK. The ends were cut back, 8 bases at V and 2 bases at J, with 13 bases in the middle. This CDR3 contains 15 residues. The CDR3 nucleotides are TGTGCCAGCCGGACCGCAGGGACTGGGGCCAACGTCCTGACTTTC. It translates to CASRTAGTGANVLTF.

This rearrangement joins TRBV4-2 to TRBJ2-3; the D gene is possibly TRBD1 (5 bases). Germline loops: CDR1 LGHNA, CDR2 YNFKEQ. The V end lost 4 bases, the J end lost 0 bases, and 23 bases lay between the germline ends. CDR3 length: 19 amino acids. CDR3 protein: CASSPLGAGFHSSTDTQYF. In nucleotides, the CDR3 is TGTGCCAGCAGCCCCCTTGGGGCAGGGTTCCACTCTAGCACAGATACGCAGTATTTT.

The rearrangement links TRBV7-2 to TRBJ1-1; D remains unclear. V dropped 4 bases and J dropped 4 bases, with 10 bases sitting between them. The CDR3 has 13 residues. The V gene's germline CDR1 is SGHTA and CDR2 FQGNSA. CDR3 nucleotide sequence: TGTGCCAGCAGCTCCCCCCCCACCACTGAAGCTTTCTTT. It is translated as CASSSPPTTEAFF.

This clone was seen once. This chain uses TRBV11-2 with TRBJ2-1; weak D call: TRBD2 (5 bases). The V end lost 5 bases, the J end lost 9 bases, and 17 bases lay between the germline ends. The CDR3 contains 14 residues. Germline CDR1 SGHAT, CDR2 FQNNGV. The CDR3 DNA is TGTGCCAGCAGCCCTCGAAGTAGCGCGAGTGAGCAGTTCTTC. Its protein is CASSPRSSASEQFF. Combining the CDR3 with reference TRBV11-2 and TRBJ2-1 gives the whole variable domain EAGVAQSPRYKIIEKRQSVAFWCNPISGHATLYWYQQILGQGPKLLIQFQNNGVVDDSQLPKDRFSAERLKGVDSTLKIQPAKLEDSAVYLCASSPRSSASEQFFGPGTRLTVL.

The chain couples TRBV9 to TRBJ2-5; TRBD2 might be the D (5 bases). The CDR3 spans 15 residues. In germline, CDR1 is SGDLS, CDR2 YYNGEE. V dropped 0 bases and J dropped 1 base, with 10 bases sitting between them. The CDR3, as DNA: TGTGCCAGCAGCGTAGAGGTCGGGGTCCAAGAGACCCAGTACTTC. It codes for CASSVEVGVQETQYF.

This clone was counted ten times or more. The gene calls are TRBV6-5 and TRBJ2-5, with D maybe TRBD1 (6 bases). Judging by the DNA end, TRBJ2-7 fits better; the J call may be wrong. CDR1 and CDR2 (germline): MNHEY, SVGAGI. CDR3 length equals 12 residues. CDR3 in amino acids: CASRRTDYEQYF. The CDR3 bases are TGTGCCAGCAGGAGGACAGATTACGAGCAGTACTTC.

CDR3 in amino acids: CASSPDRGYLYGYTF. As DNA, the CDR3 is TGTGCCAGCAGCCCAGACAGGGGCTACCTCTATGGCTACACCTTC. The J gene is TRBJ1-2, the V gene TRBV7-3; 8 nucleotides match TRBD1. J lost 4 bases, V lost 5 bases, and 9 bases had no gene match. The CDR3 consists of 15 residues. The germline V gene encodes CDR1 SGHTA and CDR2 FQGTGA.

This clone was picked up a small number of times. V and J are TRBV6-1 and TRBJ2-5, with 7 bases identical to TRBD1. The last part of the DNA fits TRBJ2-7 better; the J call may be wrong. The length of the CDR3 is 15 residues. Germline V gives CDR1 MNHNS, CDR2 SASEGT. In DNA, the CDR3 is TGTGCCAGCAGTGTAGGGACAGCTAACACCTACGAGCAGTACTTC. This sequence encodes CASSVGTANTYEQYF.

The chain couples TRBV19 to TRBJ1-2; no clear D gene. Germline lookup yields CDR1 LNHDA and CDR2 SQIVND (reference sequence). Trimming removed 5 bases at V and 6 bases at J, with 22 bases between. The CDR3 length is 16 residues. CDR3 amino acids: CASSLAGGPQWDGYTF. CDR3 nucleotides: TGTGCCAGTAGTCTTGCAGGTGGCCCGCAATGGGATGGCTACACCTTC.

The V and J genes are TRBV6-1 and TRBJ1-1; 8 positions match TRBD1. V trimming: 2 bases; J trimming: 3 bases; junction bases outside the gene matches: 11. CDR3 size: 17 residues. The germline V gene has CDR1 MNHNS and CDR2 SASEGT. DNA for the CDR3: TGTGCCAGCAGTGAACGGGCAGGGGGCCTGAGATACACTGAAGCTTTCTTT. This sequence encodes CASSERAGGLRYTEAFF.

V gene TRBV5-6 combines with J gene TRBJ2-7, with D perhaps TRBD1 (6 bases). The germline CDR1 and CDR2 sequences are SGHDT and YYEEEE. V lost 2 bases and J 2 bases, leaving 14 bases between the germline ends. The CDR3 loop spans 15 amino acids. As DNA, the CDR3 is TGTGCCAGCAGCTTAGGGGGTGGGGAAACCTACGAGCAGTACTTC. As protein: CASSLGGGETYEQYF.

This clone occurred a few times. The chain couples TRBV15 to TRBJ2-7, with 7 bases fitting TRBD2. CDR1 and CDR2 from the germline V gene are LNHNV and YYDKDF (reference sequence). V trimming: 1 base; J trimming: 0 bases; junction bases outside the gene matches: 6. The CDR3 runs 16 residues. The DNA of the CDR3 is TGTGCCACCAGCAGAGGAACGGGGGGTTACTCCTACGAGCAGTACTTC. Protein product: CATSRGTGGYSYEQYF.

About this clone itself: The junction and the germline gene differ at one end; a read error may be behind it. The rearrangement links TRBV29-1 to TRBJ2-1; 10 bases map to TRBD2. Germline values: CDR1 SQVTM, CDR2 ANQGSEA. The CDR3 covers 15 residues. In DNA, the CDR3 is TGCAGCGTGGCCGCTAGCGGGAGTTCCCACAATGGGCAGTTCTTC. Its protein product is CSVAASGSSHNGQFF.

This clone was seen only a few times. The rearrangement links TRBV19 to TRBJ1-2; D remains unclear. In germline, CDR1 is LNHDA, CDR2 SQIVND (reference sequence). The V and J ends lost 5 bases and 2 bases respectively, with 12 bases between them. The CDR3 has 14 amino acids. In DNA, the CDR3 is TGTGCCAGTAGTCCGAGGACGGTGAACTATGGCTACACCTTC. Its protein product is CASSPRTVNYGYTF.

This rearrangement joins TRBV7-3 to TRBJ2-1; 11 bases fit TRBD2. This CDR3 region has 16 residues. From germline, CDR1 is SGHTA and CDR2 FQGTGA. With 5 bases clipped from V and 8 bases from J, the junction kept 11 bases outside the gene matches. CDR3 residues: CASSPGSSGRDYEQFF. The DNA of the CDR3 is TGTGCCAGCAGCCCCGGGAGTAGCGGGAGGGACTATGAGCAGTTCTTC. The whole variable domain, filled in from reference TRBV7-3 and TRBJ2-1, reads GAGVSQTPSNKVTEKGKYVELRCDPISGHTALYWYRQSLGQGPEFLIYFQGTGAADDSGLPNDRFFAVRPEGSVSTLKIQRTERGDSAVYLCASSPGSSGRDYEQFFGPGTRLTVL.

This chain connects TRBV28 to TRBJ2-7, with 14 bases lining up with TRBD2. The V gene end was trimmed by 4 bases and the J gene end by 2 bases; junction bases not matched to a gene: 7. This CDR3 has 17 amino acids. CDR1 is MDHEN, CDR2 SYDVKM, per germline. Written as DNA, the CDR3 is TGTGCCAGCAGTTCCGGGACTAGCGGGAGTGTTACCTACGAGCAGTACTTC. It codes for CASSSGTSGSVTYEQYF.

The chain employs TRBV7-2 and TRBJ2-6; 11 bases fit TRBD1. This CDR3 has 18 residues. The germline CDR1 and CDR2 sequences are SGHTA and FQGNSA. The J segment lost 0 bases and the V segment lost 1 base, leaving 2 bases of the junction unmatched. The CDR3 region has the DNA TGTGCCAGCAGCTTAGTTGGGACAGGGGGCTCTGGGGCCAACGTCCTGACTTTC. This sequence encodes CASSLVGTGGSGANVLTF.

The chain links TRBV14 to TRBJ2-1, with 7 bases identical to TRBD2. Unmatched junction bases numbered 3, after V lost 3 bases and J lost 1 base. Germline lookup yields CDR1 SGHDN and CDR2 FVKESK. The CDR3 covers 15 residues. This CDR3 is CASSHRGGSYNEQFF. CDR3 sequence (DNA): TGTGCCAGCAGCCATAGGGGAGGGTCCTACAATGAGCAGTTCTTC. Full variable domain (rest looked up from reference TRBV14 and TRBJ2-1): EAGVTQFPSHSVIEKGQTVTLRCDPISGHDNLYWYRRVMGKEIKFLLHFVKESKQDESGMPNNRFLAERTGGTYSTLKVQPAELEDSGVYFCASSHRGGSYNEQFFGPGTRLTVL.

In the case of this clone: This sample includes further DNA sequences coding for the same CDR3. The gene calls are TRBV9 and TRBJ1-4; D unresolved. The germline gives CDR1 SGDLS, CDR2 YYNGEE. The CDR3 covers 13 residues. Between the trimmed V and J ends, which lost 4 bases and 3 bases, there was a span of 7 bases. The CDR3 loop is CASSRGPNEKLFF. DNA for the CDR3: TGTGCCAGCAGCCGTGGGCCTAATGAAAAACTGTTTTTT. The variable domain in full, completed from reference TRBV9 and TRBJ1-4, reads DSGVTQTPKHLITATGQRVTLRCSPRSGDLSVYWYQQSLDQGLQFLIQYYNGEERAKGNILERFSAQQFPDLHSELNLSSLELGDSALYFCASSRGPNEKLFFGSGTQLSVL.

The rearrangement uses TRBV11-2 and TRBJ2-5; 8 bases align to TRBD2. The J call may be faulty, since TRBJ2-7 better matches the DNA end. CDR1 SGHAT and CDR2 FQNNGV come from the germline V gene. There are 15 residues in the CDR3. The CDR3 sequence is CASSYRTSSYYEQYF. Here the CDR3 DNA reads TGTGCCAGCAGCTACAGGACTAGCTCATACTACGAGCAGTACTTC.

In the case of this clone: With a far larger clone one base away, a read error is the likely cause. The J gene is TRBJ2-5, the V gene TRBV6-1; TRBD2 agrees at 9 bases. CDR3 length: 14 residues. In germline, CDR1 is MNHNS, CDR2 SASEGT. The CDR3 spells CASSGAGGSETRYF. In nucleotides, the CDR3 is TGTGCCAGCAGTGGAGCGGGAGGATCAGAGACCCGGTACTTC.

This chain joins TRBV7-9 and TRBJ2-4, with TRBD1 as a possible D gene (6 bases). This CDR3 is built from 15 residues. V lost 1 base, J lost 1 base, and 8 bases lay in between. Germline V gene sequence: CDR1 SEHNR, CDR2 FQNEAQ (reference sequence). CDR3 region: CASSLGQEAKNIQYF. Written as DNA, the CDR3 is TGTGCCAGCAGCTTAGGACAGGAGGCCAAAAACATTCAGTACTTC.

The CDR3 region has the DNA TGCGCCAGGGAGGACAGGTGCCACGAGCAGTACTTC. This gives the protein CAREDRCHEQYF. This sequence joins TRBV4-1 and TRBJ2-7; 7 nucleotides match TRBD1. With 9 bases clipped from V and 5 bases from J, the junction kept 7 bases outside the gene matches. This CDR3 contains 12 residues. The V gene's germline CDR1 is MGHRA and CDR2 YSYEKL.

The V gene is TRBV4-1, the J gene TRBJ1-3; 12 nucleotides align to TRBD1. V shed 3 bases, J shed 0 bases, and the junction held 12 bases outside the gene matches. This CDR3 has 20 amino acids. The germline CDR1 and CDR2 sequences are MGHRA and YSYEKL. The CDR3 loop is CASSHVPGQGANPSGNTIYF. The CDR3 DNA sequence: TGCGCCAGCAGCCACGTCCCGGGACAGGGGGCGAATCCCTCTGGAAACACCATATATTTT.

The V and J genes are TRBV18 and TRBJ2-7; 10 bases are shared with TRBD1. Trimming took 3 bases from V and 4 from J; bases not matched to a gene: 6. CDR3 length equals 15 residues. Germline V CDR1 and CDR2: KGHSH, LQKENI. CDR3 sequence: CASSPGLGQGYEQYF. The CDR3 DNA is TGTGCCAGCTCACCGGGGTTGGGACAGGGGTACGAGCAGTACTTC.

The rearrangement uses TRBV28 and TRBJ2-6; maybe TRBD1 (6 bases). The CDR3 extends over 21 amino acids. CDR1 is MDHEN and CDR2 is SYDVKM in the germline V gene. Trimming cost V 6 bases and J 6 bases, with 33 bases left between them. The CDR3 spells CASRPSSDRLWALSQANVLTF. The CDR3 DNA sequence: TGTGCCAGCAGACCCTCCTCCGACAGGCTGTGGGCTCTTTCCCAGGCCAACGTCCTGACTTTC.

In the case of this clone: This sample also contains other DNA sequences that code for the same CDR3. The chain is built from TRBV5-1 and TRBJ2-5; 8 positions match TRBD2. The CDR3 covers 14 residues. Germline lookup yields CDR1 SGHRS and CDR2 YFSETQ. The V segment lost 0 bases and the J segment 4 bases; nucleotides outside the gene matches: 2. The CDR3 spells CASSLGLAGETQYF. The CDR3 coding sequence is TGCGCCAGCAGCTTGGGGCTAGCGGGAGAGACCCAGTACTTC.

This clone was observed a few times. The genes are TRBV7-9 and TRBJ1-2; no clear D gene. From germline, CDR1 is SEHNR and CDR2 FQNEAQ (reference sequence). The CDR3 totals 13 residues. Trimming cost V 1 base and J 6 bases, with 9 bases left between them. The CDR3 loop is CASSLVSGNGYTF. CDR3 sequence (DNA): TGTGCCAGCAGCTTAGTATCGGGGAATGGCTACACCTTC.